This T cell receptor beta chain was profiled in a study of T cell repertoires in cytomegalovirus infection. Study context: An indication of both CMV infection and matching HLA type came from public TCR beta signatures.

Study-wide points: Cumulative public TCR beta family frequency identified carriers of CMV plus the relevant HLA. The ex vivo response was dominated by HLA-C-restricted CMV-specific TCR beta clonotypes.

This CDR3 contains 14 residues. CDR1 and CDR2 (germline): DFQATT, SNEGSKA (reference sequence). Trimming took 6 bases from V and 1 from J; bases not matched to a gene: 4. Via MiXCR, TCRdb re-called the reads, giving one row per CDR3 protein. The sample lists some 100,000 distinct CDR3 sequences; more than 20% were seen once. This clonotype was counted at least ten times. The target antigen is unknown. This TCR came from a human donor in good health (CMV status not recorded). Some clones in this sample may be carry-over from other donors' samples. The V call is TRBV20-1, the J call TRBJ2-7; 12 bases agree with TRBD2. Sequencing input: CD8+ T cells from PBMCs. For the CDR3, the DNA is TGCAGTGCCCTGACTAGCGGGGGATCCTACGAGCAGTACTTC. Translated: CSALTSGGSYEQYF.